The source of this T cell receptor beta chain is a study of T cell responses to AZD1222 COVID-19 vaccine. The CDR3 is made up of 18 amino acids. The V end lost 5 bases, the J end lost 8 bases, and 27 bases lay between the germline ends. CDR1 and CDR2 (germline): LGHDT, YNNKEL (reference sequence). Regarding the study as a whole: Clonal diversity may have been underestimated, and the donors were mostly white British, with more females than males.

For this clone: Antigen: not known.

The protocol was immunoSEQ multiplex PCR, while the TCRdb copy is restricted to in-frame clones and leaves out a portion. The data contain about 91,000 clones, 80% to 95% of them singletons. The chain couples TRBV3-1 (or the pseudogene TRBV3-2) to TRBJ1-4; no clear D gene. The receptor was isolated from an adult who received the AZD1222 COVID-19 vaccine. Specimen: peripheral blood, collected 28 days after the second AZD1222 dose. CDR3 loop: CASSANPSSALGREKLFF. CDR3 sequence (DNA): TGTGCCAGCAGCGCAAACCCCTCCAGCGCTCTCGGGCGCGAAAAACTGTTTTTT.